These 22 T cell receptor beta chains came from one sample sequenced in a study of T cells in localized non-small cell lung cancer. Assay: immunoSEQ multiplex PCR; the TCRdb copy retains only in-frame clones and omits some. This table holds fewer than 3,000 clones, roughly a sixth found once. Sequences were derived from lung tumor tissue, sampled before any cancer treatment. Receptor source: a woman aged 40-70 years with stage II lung adenocarcinoma.

The J gene is TRBJ2-4, the V gene TRBV14; D might be TRBD1 (5 bases). This CDR3 comprises 14 residues. Trimming removed 2 bases from V and 9 bases from J, with 14 bases in between. CDR1 is SGHDN and CDR2 is FVKESK in the germline V gene. CDR3 sequence reads: CASSQSGLQGIQYF. CDR3 DNA sequence: TGTGCCAGCAGCCAATCGGGTCTCCAGGGCATTCAGTACTTC.

By proportion, this clone is medium-sized. V is TRBV10-3 and J is TRBJ1-2; D is perhaps TRBD1 (5 bases). CDR3 length equals 14 residues. The V gene's germline CDR1 is ENHRY and CDR2 SYGVKD. Trimming took 2 bases from V and 3 from J, leaving 10 bases between them. The CDR3 sequence is CAISEKGDYYGYTF. DNA of the CDR3: TGTGCCATCAGTGAGAAAGGGGATTACTATGGCTACACCTTC.

This clone has a handful of counts. The chain is built from TRBV6-8 and TRBJ1-5; 8 positions match TRBD1. After removal of 2 bases from V and 2 bases from J, the junction contained 8 bases not matched to a gene. Germline CDR1 reads MNHGY; CDR2 reads SAAAGT. The CDR3 covers 17 residues. Here the CDR3 DNA reads TGTGCCAGCAGTTACGCATACAGGGGGGACGGCAATCAGCCCCAGCATTTT. It codes for CASSYAYRGDGNQPQHF.

This clone was seen a handful of times. The chain links TRBV11-3 to TRBJ2-3; TRBD2 matches 8 bases. Trimming cost V 4 bases and J 3 bases; bases outside gene matches: 6. This CDR3 has 15 amino acids. Looked up from germline, CDR1 is SGHNT and CDR2 is YENEEA. The CDR3 bases are TGTGCCAGCAGCTCGGGGGGGACTATTACAGATACGCAGTATTTT. It encodes CASSSGGTITDTQYF. Combining the CDR3 with reference TRBV11-3 and TRBJ2-3 gives the whole variable domain EAGVVQSPRYKIIEKKQPVAFWCNPISGHNTLYWYLQNLGQGPELLIRYENEEAVDDSQLPKDRFSAERLKGVDSTLKIQPAELGDSAVYLCASSSGGTITDTQYFGPGTRLTVL.

The chain links TRBV14 to TRBJ2-3; 15 bases fit TRBD2. After removal of 4 bases from V and 6 bases from J, the junction contained 11 bases not matched to a gene. CDR1 SGHDN and CDR2 FVKESK come from the germline V gene. This CDR3 is built from 18 residues. This CDR3 is CASSRWTSGGAQGDTQYF. For the CDR3, the DNA is TGTGCCAGCAGCCGTTGGACTAGCGGGGGGGCCCAAGGGGATACGCAGTATTTT.

This rearrangement joins TRBV6-8 to TRBJ1-4, with D unclear. Trimming took off 0 bases at V and 8 bases at J, with 13 bases between the two ends. Germline lookup yields CDR1 MNHGY and CDR2 SAAAGT. This CDR3 is 15 amino acids long. CDR3 nucleotide sequence: TGTGCCAGCAGTTACTCGCGATCCGTCCCCGAAAAACTGTTTTTT. This gives the protein CASSYSRSVPEKLFF.

This clone has only a few counts. The rearrangement joins TRBV6-8 to TRBJ1-3; 10 nucleotides line up with TRBD1. The CDR3 has 16 residues. V shed 2 bases and J 4 bases; nucleotides not matched to a gene: 5. CDR1 is MNHGY and CDR2 is SAAAGT in the germline V gene. The CDR3 loop reads CASSYGTGVEGNTIYF. In DNA form, the CDR3 reads TGTGCCAGCAGTTACGGGACAGGGGTAGAAGGAAACACCATATATTTT.

This clone has just a few counts. The chain couples TRBV11-3 to TRBJ2-1, with 10 bases identical to TRBD1. CDR3 length: 14 residues. Looked up from germline, CDR1 is SGHNT and CDR2 is YENEEA. The J segment lost 6 bases and the V segment lost 7 bases, leaving 6 bases of the junction unmatched. CDR3 sequence: CASIRDRGGNEQFF. In nucleotides, the CDR3 is TGTGCCAGCATAAGGGACAGGGGTGGCAATGAGCAGTTCTTC. The complete variable domain, with remaining parts taken from reference TRBV11-3 and TRBJ2-1, reads EAGVVQSPRYKIIEKKQPVAFWCNPISGHNTLYWYLQNLGQGPELLIRYENEEAVDDSQLPKDRFSAERLKGVDSTLKIQPAELGDSAVYLCASIRDRGGNEQFFGPGTRLTVL.

V gene TRBV25-1 combines with J gene TRBJ2-7; TRBD2 agrees at 8 bases. Germline V gives CDR1 MGHDK, CDR2 SYGVNS. V gave up 1 base and J gave up 3 bases; unmatched junction bases: 5. CDR3 size: 15 residues. For the CDR3, the DNA is TGTGCCAGCAGTGAATGGGTTGCGGGGGGCTACGAGCAGTACTTC. Translating gives CASSEWVAGGYEQYF.

Only a few counts were recorded for this clone. The rearrangement joins TRBV18 to TRBJ2-2; D call uncertain. The length of the CDR3 is 16 residues. CDR1 KGHSH and CDR2 LQKENI come from the germline V gene. Trimming stripped 5 bases from V and 1 base from J, with 14 bases between. CDR3 nucleotide sequence: TGTGCCAGCTCATCGGCCCAGGTCCAGAACACCGGGGAGCTGTTTTTT. Translating gives CASSSAQVQNTGELFF.

This clone has more than one count but fewer than ten. CDR3 loop: CASSVMTSPLHF. The CDR3 DNA is TGTGCCAGCAGTGTCATGACTTCACCCCTCCACTTT. The V gene is TRBV25-1, the J gene TRBJ1-6; D is ambiguous. The CDR3 has 12 residues. Per germline, CDR1 MGHDK and CDR2 SYGVNS. V lost 4 bases and J lost 9, with 7 bases in between.

V and J are TRBV11-3 and TRBJ2-7; the match to TRBD1 covers 9 bases. The CDR3 length is 15 residues. Per the germline V gene, CDR1 is SGHNT and CDR2 is YENEEA. V lost 2 bases to trimming and J lost 5 bases; unmatched junction nucleotides: 7. The chain's CDR3 is CASSLIGTGIHEQYF. CDR3 coding DNA: TGTGCCAGCAGCTTAATTGGGACAGGGATCCACGAGCAGTACTTC.

This sequence joins TRBV10-3 and TRBJ2-3; TRBD1 agrees at 9 bases. This CDR3 contains 16 residues. V lost 0 bases, J lost 1 base, and 2 bases stayed unmatched. Germline assignment: CDR1 ENHRY and CDR2 SYGVKD. This CDR3 is CAISESWTGGTDTQYF. The DNA of the CDR3 is TGTGCCATCAGTGAGTCCTGGACAGGGGGCACAGATACGCAGTATTTT.

CDR3 bases: TGTGCCAGCAGCTTAGGACCTAGCACAGATACGCAGTATTTT. Translating it yields CASSLGPSTDTQYF. The chain has TRBV11-3 and TRBJ2-3; unclear D gene. The CDR3 length is 14 residues. In germline, CDR1 is SGHNT, CDR2 YENEEA. Trimming left V 1 base short and J 0 bases short, with 5 bases between.

The V and J genes are TRBV19 and TRBJ1-2, with a tentative D call TRBD1 (6 bases). Deletions cut 3 bases from V and 4 bases from J, with 6 bases between. This CDR3 is built from 12 residues. CDR1 is LNHDA and CDR2 is SQIVND in the germline V gene (reference sequence). Here the CDR3 reads CASSMDSYGYTF. The CDR3 DNA sequence: TGTGCCAGTAGTATGGACAGCTATGGCTACACCTTC.

The chain is built from TRBV9 and TRBJ2-7; D possibly uses TRBD1 or TRBD2 (5 bases each). The germline V and J ends were trimmed by 4 bases and 3 bases, with 14 bases remaining between them. The germline gives CDR1 SGDLS, CDR2 YYNGEE. The CDR3 sequence is 14 residues long. CDR3 loop: CASSPGTARYEQYF. The CDR3 DNA follows: TGTGCCAGCAGCCCCGGGACGGCGCGCTACGAGCAGTACTTC.

This clone was seen a handful of times. In DNA form, the CDR3 reads TGTGCCAGCAGCCAAGATTACCAGGGGAATTCACCCCTCCACTTT. This translates into CASSQDYQGNSPLHF. The chain employs TRBV14 and TRBJ1-6; perhaps TRBD1 as D (6 bases). The CDR3 covers 15 residues. V lost 0 bases and J 7 bases, leaving 10 bases between the germline ends. Germline V gives CDR1 SGHDN, CDR2 FVKESK. Looking up the rest from reference TRBV14 and TRBJ1-6 gives the full variable domain: EAGVTQFPSHSVIEKGQTVTLRCDPISGHDNLYWYRRVMGKEIKFLLHFVKESKQDESGMPNNRFLAERTGGTYSTLKVQPAELEDSGVYFCASSQDYQGNSPLHFGNGTRLTVT.

This clone has only a few counts. The chain combines TRBV6-8 with TRBJ1-2; 7 nucleotides agree with TRBD1. The CDR3 is 13 residues long. The germline CDR1 and CDR2 sequences are MNHGY and SAAAGT. V lost 5 bases to trimming and J lost 7 bases; unmatched junction nucleotides: 7. The DNA of the CDR3 is TGTGCCAGCAGTGAGACAGGGCTGCTTGGCTACACCTTC. Protein: CASSETGLLGYTF.

The DNA of the CDR3 is TGTGCCAGCTCACCGTCGGGTCTGGTGGAGACCCAGTACTTC. Residues: CASSPSGLVETQYF. The chain uses TRBV18 and TRBJ2-5, with no clear D. The V and J ends lost 3 bases and 5 bases respectively, with 13 bases between them. Germline loops: CDR1 KGHSH, CDR2 LQKENI. The CDR3 is 14 amino acids.

This CDR3 is CASSPRRGEGVEETQYF. In DNA, the CDR3 is TGTGCCAGCTCACCACGTCGAGGTGAGGGGGTGGAGGAGACCCAGTACTTC. This chain uses TRBV18 with TRBJ2-5; perhaps TRBD1 as D (6 bases). The length of the CDR3 is 17 residues. Germline CDR1 is KGHSH and CDR2 is LQKENI. V dropped 1 base and J dropped 5 bases, with 20 bases sitting between them.

CDR3 protein: CASSPEGEGTTNEKLFF. The CDR3 DNA reads TGCGCCAGCAGCCCCGAAGGCGAGGGAACAACTAATGAAAAACTGTTTTTT. The chain couples TRBV4-1 to TRBJ1-4, with D hard to call. The CDR3 loop spans 17 amino acids. V gave up 4 bases and J gave up 0 bases, with 15 bases separating them. Germline lookup yields CDR1 MGHRA and CDR2 YSYEKL.

This clone was counted between two and nine times. One end of the junction varies from germline; a read error may be responsible. This sequence joins TRBV6-8 and TRBJ2-1; D is undetermined. The CDR3 is 14 amino acids. Germline V gives CDR1 MNHGY, CDR2 SAAAGT. The CDR3 nucleotides read TGTGCCAGCAGTGACTCCGTGGATAACAATGAGCAGTTCTTC. This codes for CASSDSVDNNEQFF.